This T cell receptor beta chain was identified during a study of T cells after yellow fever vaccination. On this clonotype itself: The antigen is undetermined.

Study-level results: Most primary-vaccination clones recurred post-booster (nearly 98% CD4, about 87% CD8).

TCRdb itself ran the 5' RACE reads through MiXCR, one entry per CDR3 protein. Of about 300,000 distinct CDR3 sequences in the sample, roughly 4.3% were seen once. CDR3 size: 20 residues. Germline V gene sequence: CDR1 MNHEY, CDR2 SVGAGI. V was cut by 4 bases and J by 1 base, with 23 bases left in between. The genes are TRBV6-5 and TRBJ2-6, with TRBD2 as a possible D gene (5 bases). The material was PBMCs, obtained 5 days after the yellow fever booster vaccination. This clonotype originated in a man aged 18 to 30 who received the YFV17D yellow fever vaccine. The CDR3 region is CASSSPPVSGRLSGANVLTF. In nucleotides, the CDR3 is TGTGCCAGCAGTTCCCCACCGGTCTCGGGAAGACTATCTGGGGCCAACGTCCTGACTTTC.